The rows below give T cell receptor beta chains drawn from one sample of a study of molecular identifiers for immune sequencing clone quantification. TCRdb re-analysed the PCR reads in MiXCR, keeping a single row per CDR3 protein. The table includes under 85,000 distinct CDR3 sequences, less than 20% detected once. The material sequenced was naive CD8+ T cells from blood, with Jurkat cell RNA spiked in. The origin of the receptors is a human donor in good health. Some libraries in this study had Jurkat cell RNA spiked in. Both conserved end residues are part of each CDR3. A D gene is named only where the DNA matches it firmly. Size tells how often a clone was seen (once, few, many) or the class of an expanded clone, and some rows leave it out.

D: .
J: TRBJ2-3
size: many
V: TRBV11-2
DNA: TGTGCCAGCAGCTCGTATCCTTCCGATACGCAGTATTTT
CDR3: CASSSYPSDTQYF

D: .
J: TRBJ2-2
size: few
V: TRBV28
DNA: TGTGCCAGCAGACTTAGGCGGGAGCTGTTTTTT
CDR3: CASRLRRELFF

D: .
J: TRBJ1-2
size: many
V: TRBV7-6
DNA: TGTGCCAGCAGCTTAGAGCAGGGGAGGAACTATGGCTACACCTTC
CDR3: CASSLEQGRNYGYTF

D: .
J: TRBJ1-1
size: many
V: TRBV13
DNA: TGTGCCAGCAGCTTAGCAGGGCCCGGCGCTTTCTTT
CDR3: CASSLAGPGAFF

D: .
J: TRBJ1-1
size: .
V: TRBV19
DNA: TGTGCCAGTGGTATAGATCCAGACCCGAACACTGAAGCTTTCTTT
CDR3: CASGIDPDPNTEAFF

D: .
J: TRBJ2-1
size: many
V: TRBV7-8
DNA: TGTGCCAGCAGCTTACCGGGACTCTTTGTTAATGAGCAGTTCTTC
CDR3: CASSLPGLFVNEQFF

D: .
J: TRBJ2-1
size: many
V: TRBV11-3
DNA: TGTGCCAGCAGCTTAGGGACTACCCTTGGCCATGAGCAGTTCTTC
CDR3: CASSLGTTLGHEQFF

D: TRBD1
J: TRBJ2-1
size: many
V: TRBV4-1
DNA: TGCGCCAGCAGCCAAGATCGACAGGGACCCTACAATGAGCAGTTCTTC
CDR3: CASSQDRQGPYNEQFF

D: .
J: TRBJ1-5
size: many
V: TRBV6-1
DNA: TGTGCCAGCAGTGATACCCAGGGGATTCAGCCCCAGCATTTT
CDR3: CASSDTQGIQPQHF

D: TRBD1
J: TRBJ1-2
size: many
V: TRBV28
DNA: TGTGCCACCATACCCAGGGGGCCCACTAACTATGGCTACACCTTC
CDR3: CATIPRGPTNYGYTF

D: .
J: TRBJ2-1
size: many
V: TRBV7-9
DNA: TGTGCCAGCAGCCTAGCGACTAACAATGAGCAGTTCTTC
CDR3: CASSLATNNEQFF

D: .
J: TRBJ1-1
size: many
V: TRBV29-1
DNA: TGCAGCACCGGGGCCCAAAACACTGAAGCTTTCTTT
CDR3: CSTGAQNTEAFF

D: .
J: TRBJ1-1
size: .
V: TRBV3-1
DNA: TGTGCCAGCAGCCAAAGAATACTCGGATATCCGAACACTGAAGCTCTCTTT
CDR3: CASSQRILGYPNTEALF

D: .
J: TRBJ1-5
size: many
V: TRBV12-3/TRBV12-4
DNA: TGTGCCAGCAGCCAACAGGGAAATCAGCCCCAGCATTTT
CDR3: CASSQQGNQPQHF

D: .
J: TRBJ2-7
size: .
V: TRBV2
DNA: TGTGCCAGCAGACCCCTGTCGGAGGCCTTATGGTCCTACGAGCAGTACTTC
CDR3: CASRPLSEALWSYEQYF

D: .
J: TRBJ2-4
size: many
V: TRBV7-9
DNA: TGTGCCAGCAGCCACCCAGGGACTGTCGGAAACATTCAGTACTTC
CDR3: CASSHPGTVGNIQYF

D: TRBD2
J: TRBJ2-3
size: .
V: TRBV27
DNA: TGTGCCAGCAGTTTAGGACTAGCGATGAGCACAGATACGCAGTATTTT
CDR3: CASSLGLAMSTDTQYF

D: .
J: TRBJ1-5
size: many
V: TRBV28
DNA: TGTGCCAGCAGTCCCCGAGGGGCCACCAATCAGCCCCAGCATTTT
CDR3: CASSPRGATNQPQHF

D: .
J: TRBJ2-1
size: .
V: TRBV9
DNA: TGTGCCAGCAGCGTAGCTGACGGAAATGAGCAGTTCTTC
CDR3: CASSVADGNEQFF

D: .
J: TRBJ2-7
size: many
V: TRBV3-1
DNA: TGTGCCAGCAGCCAAGGGTACGGGTCCTTACACGAGCAGTACTTC
CDR3: CASSQGYGSLHEQYF

D: .
J: TRBJ1-4
size: many
V: TRBV7-6
DNA: TGTGCCAGCAGCCAGGCTAATGAAAAACTGTTTTTT
CDR3: CASSQANEKLFF

D: TRBD1
J: TRBJ1-2
size: many
V: TRBV3-1
DNA: TGTGCCAGCAGCCGAAGAAGGGACAGCCGGTACCCCCACTATGGCTACACCTTC
CDR3: CASSRRRDSRYPHYGYTF

D: .
J: TRBJ1-5
size: few
V: TRBV6-1
DNA: TGTGCCAGCAGAGGGTCCGCCGGGGGGCCCCAGCATTTT
CDR3: CASRGSAGGPQHF

D: .
J: TRBJ2-5
size: many
V: TRBV18
DNA: TGTGCCAGCTCACCATCAAAATTCCAAGAGACCCAGTACTTC
CDR3: CASSPSKFQETQYF

D: TRBD1
J: TRBJ2-7
size: many
V: TRBV6-1
DNA: TGTGCCAGCGAGACCGGGACAGGGACCGAGCAGTACTTC
CDR3: CASETGTGTEQYF

D: .
J: TRBJ2-3
size: many
V: TRBV5-4
DNA: TGTGCCAGCAGCTTTTTCACAGATACGCAGTATTTT
CDR3: CASSFFTDTQYF

D: TRBD1
J: TRBJ1-1
size: many
V: TRBV2
DNA: TGTGCCAGCAGGAGACAGGGGGCTACTGAAGCTTTCTTT
CDR3: CASRRQGATEAFF

D: .
J: TRBJ2-5
size: .
V: TRBV7-2
DNA: TGTGCCAGCAGCTCACTAGCGACCCGGGGGCTACACCAAGAGACCCAGTACTTC
CDR3: CASSSLATRGLHQETQYF

D: .
J: TRBJ2-7
size: many
V: TRBV5-4
DNA: TGTGCCAGCAGCTTGGCCGGGACCGAGCAGTACTTC
CDR3: CASSLAGTEQYF

D: .
J: TRBJ2-3
size: many
V: TRBV24-1
DNA: TGTGCCACCAGTGGCGGTCCGTACACGAATACGCAGTATTTT
CDR3: CATSGGPYTNTQYF

D: .
J: TRBJ1-3
size: many
V: TRBV30
DNA: TGTGCCTGGGAAGGACTTTACTCTGGAAACACCATATATTTT
CDR3: CAWEGLYSGNTIYF